A single sample is the source of the 27 T cell receptor beta chains below, sequenced in a study of cytomegalovirus exposure and HLA in healthy donors. It was with 60 Vbeta and 13 Jbeta primers that the PCR ran. Assay: immunoSEQ multiplex PCR; the TCRdb copy retains only in-frame clones and omits some. The data hold about 250,000 clones, with roughly 80% observed a single time. Sequencing was done on a sample of PBMCs. These receptors were obtained from a girl aged 2-10 years in good health and CMV-seronegative.

The chain couples TRBV7-3 to TRBJ2-1; a possible D gene is TRBD1 (6 bases). CDR1 is SGHTA and CDR2 is FQGTGA in the germline V gene. There are 14 residues in the CDR3. V was pared by 0 bases and J by 9 bases, with 12 bases between. The CDR3 DNA sequence: TGTGCCAGCAGCTTAACGCGTGGGGGCGGTGAGCAGTTCTTC. It encodes CASSLTRGGGEQFF.

This chain links TRBV19 with TRBJ2-1; 7 bases are a match to TRBD2. Trimming removed 1 base from V and 6 bases from J; junction bases left unmatched: 3. In germline, CDR1 is LNHDA, CDR2 SQIVND (reference sequence). The CDR3 extends over 14 amino acids. The CDR3 protein is CASSIGGRGNEQFF. CDR3 DNA: TGTGCCAGTAGTATAGGCGGGAGAGGCAATGAGCAGTTCTTC.

This clone was recorded a few times. J is TRBJ1-4 and V is TRBV28; maybe TRBD1 (6 bases). Germline V gene sequence: CDR1 MDHEN, CDR2 SYDVKM. With 9 bases removed from V and 8 bases from J, the gap between germline ends came to 16 bases. This CDR3 is built from 13 residues. CDR3 DNA sequence: TGTGCCAGTCAGGACAGTAGGGGAGAAAAACTGTTTTTT. Translated: CASQDSRGEKLFF.

V usage is TRBV7-6 and J usage is TRBJ2-1; TRBD2 might be the D (5 bases). V shed 3 bases and J shed 4 bases, with 13 bases lying between them. Germline loops: CDR1 SGHVS, CDR2 FNYEAQ. The CDR3 is 15 amino acids. The CDR3 nucleotides are TGTGCCAGCAGCTTCACTAGTGGGCCATACAATGAGCAGTTCTTC. This codes for CASSFTSGPYNEQFF.

This clone was picked up one time. This rearrangement joins TRBV4-2 to TRBJ2-5, with TRBD1 identical over 7 bases. The CDR3 length is 14 residues. Germline lookup yields CDR1 LGHNA and CDR2 YNFKEQ. The J segment lost 2 bases and the V segment lost 4 bases, leaving 4 bases of the junction unmatched. CDR3 coding DNA: TGTGCCAGCAGCCCGGGGACAGCTCAAGAGACCCAGTACTTC. This gives the protein CASSPGTAQETQYF.

This chain connects TRBV11-2 to TRBJ2-7; TRBD2 might be the D (6 bases). Trimming removed 2 bases from V and 7 bases from J, with 21 bases in between. Germline V gives CDR1 SGHAT, CDR2 FQNNGV. The length of the CDR3 is 16 residues. Here the CDR3 DNA reads TGTGCCAGCAGCTTATATTACGCAGGAGACCGGGGGGAGCAGTACTTC. This encodes CASSLYYAGDRGEQYF.

J is TRBJ2-7 and V is TRBV4-1; TRBD2 matches at 8 bases. Germline V gene sequence: CDR1 MGHRA, CDR2 YSYEKL. The J segment lost 2 bases and the V segment lost 4 bases, leaving 22 bases of the junction unmatched. CDR3 size: 20 residues. The CDR3 nucleotides read TGCGCCAGCAGCCTCCACTCTCCGGGACTAGGGGTACCTTACACCTACGAGCAGTACTTC. This sequence encodes CASSLHSPGLGVPYTYEQYF.

The gene calls are TRBV28 and TRBJ2-1, with TRBD1 matching over 8 bases. The V segment lost 5 bases and the J segment 12 bases; nucleotides outside the gene matches: 3. CDR1 is MDHEN and CDR2 is SYDVKM in the germline V gene. The CDR3 extends over 11 amino acids. The CDR3, as DNA: TGTGCCAGCAGTCTTGGACAGGGGCAGTTCTTC. As protein: CASSLGQGQFF.

This chain connects TRBV7-9 to TRBJ2-7, with 8 bases matching TRBD1. The junction had 1 base not matched to a gene; V was cut back by 1 base and J by 2 bases. The germline V gene encodes CDR1 SEHNR and CDR2 FQNEAQ (reference sequence). The CDR3 is 14 residues long. CDR3 in DNA: TGTGCCAGCAGCTTAGGGACAGGGCCCTACGAGCAGTACTTC. It yields the protein CASSLGTGPYEQYF.

With regard to this clone: Other DNA sequences in this sample translate to the same CDR3. This chain links TRBV18 with TRBJ1-1, with no clear D. Germline assignment: CDR1 KGHSH and CDR2 LQKENI. V lost 3 bases to trimming and J lost 1 base, with 6 bases between them. The CDR3 has 13 residues. The CDR3 reads CASSPTENTEAFF. In DNA form, the CDR3 reads TGTGCCAGCTCACCCACAGAGAACACTGAAGCTTTCTTT.

This sequence joins TRBV28 and TRBJ1-3; no firm D call. V was trimmed by 3 bases and J by 0 bases, leaving 6 bases between them. CDR3 length: 14 residues. CDR1 and CDR2 (germline): MDHEN, SYDVKM. This CDR3 reads CASSFDTSGNTIYF. The CDR3 DNA sequence: TGTGCCAGCAGTTTTGACACCTCTGGAAACACCATATATTTT. Filled out from reference TRBV28 and TRBJ1-3, the complete variable domain reads DVKVTQSSRYLVKRTGEKVFLECVQDMDHENMFWYRQDPGLGLRLIYFSYDVKMKEKGDIPEGYSVSREKKERFSLILESASTNQTSMYLCASSFDTSGNTIYFGEGSWLTVV.

CDR3 sequence reads: CAISVDTNTEAFF. The CDR3 bases are TGTGCCATCAGTGTAGACACTAACACTGAAGCTTTCTTT. The genes are TRBV10-3 and TRBJ1-1; D is uncertain. Trimming removed 4 bases from V and 2 bases from J, with 8 bases in between. This CDR3 contains 13 residues. From germline, CDR1 is ENHRY and CDR2 SYGVKD.

The V call is TRBV10-3, the J call TRBJ2-7, with 7 bases identical to TRBD2. The CDR3 length is 15 residues. Unmatched junction bases numbered 7, after V lost 3 bases and J lost 2 bases. Germline CDR1 reads ENHRY; CDR2 reads SYGVKD. The CDR3 spells CAISEGSGATYEQYF. The CDR3 coding sequence is TGTGCCATCAGTGAAGGAAGCGGGGCTACCTACGAGCAGTACTTC.

V is TRBV25-1 and J is TRBJ2-5, with TRBD1 identical over 8 bases. Germline assignment: CDR1 MGHDK and CDR2 SYGVNS. The CDR3 runs to 14 residues. Germline trimming cut 4 bases from V and 4 bases from J; bases unmatched to any gene: 5. The CDR3 sequence: CASSAPTGVETQYF. In DNA, the CDR3 is TGTGCCAGCAGTGCCCCGACAGGGGTAGAGACCCAGTACTTC.

The V call is TRBV27, the J call TRBJ2-2; 7 positions agree with TRBD2. J gave up 6 bases and V 6 bases, and 10 bases lay outside the gene matches. This CDR3 spans 15 amino acids. Germline V gene sequence: CDR1 MNHEY, CDR2 SMNVEV (reference sequence). The CDR3 here is CASRPTSSVSGELFF. The CDR3 DNA reads TGTGCCAGCAGACCGACTAGCTCGGTTTCCGGGGAGCTGTTTTTT.

The J gene is TRBJ2-7, the V gene TRBV11-2, with 14 bases aligning to TRBD2. This CDR3 spans 16 amino acids. V was clipped by 5 bases and J by 4 bases; unmatched bases: 7. The germline V gene has CDR1 SGHAT and CDR2 FQNNGV. The CDR3 DNA follows: TGTGCCAGCAGCCCGCGACTAGCGGGAGGGAGGTACGAGCAGTACTTC. This codes for CASSPRLAGGRYEQYF.

Here the CDR3 reads CASSFPRWAEAFF. The CDR3 nucleotides are TGTGCCAGCAGCTTCCCCAGGTGGGCTGAAGCTTTCTTT. The chain is built from TRBV7-9 and TRBJ1-1; no reliable D call. Trimming stripped 3 bases from V and 6 bases from J, with 11 bases between. This CDR3 spans 13 amino acids. Germline V CDR1 and CDR2: SEHNR, FQNEAQ (reference sequence).

The table lists this clone with a few counts. This sequence joins TRBV4-1 and TRBJ2-1; TRBD2 matches at 11 bases. The CDR3 loop spans 17 amino acids. Germline V gene sequence: CDR1 MGHRA, CDR2 YSYEKL. V lost 0 bases to trimming and J lost 8 bases; unmatched junction nucleotides: 9. CDR3 sequence: CASSQDRTSGSFYEQFF. The DNA for the CDR3 is TGCGCCAGCAGCCAAGATAGAACTAGCGGGAGTTTCTATGAGCAGTTCTTC.

The J gene is TRBJ2-7, the V gene TRBV11-2; TRBD1 matches at 9 bases. This CDR3 comprises 15 residues. Germline assignment: CDR1 SGHAT and CDR2 FQNNGV. The V and J ends lost 3 bases and 1 base, in that order; junction bases with no gene match: 4. CDR3 residues: CASSLLDRGSYEQYF. The CDR3 DNA follows: TGTGCCAGCAGCTTGTTAGACAGGGGGTCCTACGAGCAGTACTTC.

This chain links TRBV19 with TRBJ1-3; D call uncertain. V gave up 8 bases and J gave up 0 bases, with 8 bases separating them. CDR1 LNHDA and CDR2 SQIVND come from the germline V gene (reference sequence). The CDR3 contains 13 residues. The CDR3 region is CASGYSSGNTIYF. Here the CDR3 DNA reads TGTGCCAGTGGATACAGCTCTGGAAACACCATATATTTT.

The chain carries TRBV5-1 and TRBJ1-1, with unresolved D. CDR3 length: 13 amino acids. V was cut by 4 bases and J by 1 base, with 8 bases left in between. The germline CDR1 and CDR2 sequences are SGHRS and YFSETQ. The CDR3 region has the DNA TGCGCCAGCAGCCCCAACAGGAACACTGAAGCTTTCTTT. Protein product: CASSPNRNTEAFF.

The chain combines TRBV12-5 with TRBJ2-1; 10 bases align to TRBD2. CDR3 size: 18 residues. Trimming cost V 7 bases and J 7 bases; bases outside gene matches: 19. Germline values: CDR1 LGHNT, CDR2 FRNRAP. The CDR3 DNA reads as TGTGCTAGTGTCTCCGGGGCTAGCGGGAGCTTAGCATCAAATGAGCAGTTCTTC. Its translation is CASVSGASGSLASNEQFF.

A few counts support this clone. This sequence joins TRBV29-1 and TRBJ2-7; 11 bases line up with TRBD2. The ends lost 4 bases at V and 3 bases at J; junction bases unmatched: 11. Germline V gene lookup returns CDR1 SQVTM and CDR2 ANQGSEA. This CDR3 contains 16 residues. CDR3 in DNA: TGCAGCGTTGTTGGCGCGACTAGCGGGAAAATCTACGAGCAGTACTTC. Its protein product is CSVVGATSGKIYEQYF.

The V call is TRBV4-1, the J call TRBJ2-2, with D possibly being TRBD1 (6 bases). Trimming removed 4 bases from V and 0 bases from J, with 15 bases in between. The CDR3 loop spans 17 amino acids. The germline gives CDR1 MGHRA, CDR2 YSYEKL. CDR3 DNA: TGCGCCAGCAGCCCGACCGCCGGGACAACGAACACCGGGGAGCTGTTTTTT. Protein: CASSPTAGTTNTGELFF.

This clone showed up just a few times. V and J are TRBV6-1 and TRBJ1-2, with 9 bases fitting TRBD1. The germline gives CDR1 MNHNS, CDR2 SASEGT. There are 14 residues in the CDR3. J lost 3 bases, V lost 3 bases, and 2 bases had no gene match. DNA of the CDR3: TGTGCCAGCAGTGACCGGGACAGGGACTATGGCTACACCTTC. The encoded protein is CASSDRDRDYGYTF.

This clone has a single count. The J gene is TRBJ2-1, the V gene TRBV30; 7 nucleotides match TRBD1. The junction had 11 bases not matched to a gene; V was cut back by 0 bases and J by 0 bases. The CDR3 spans 18 residues. Germline V lookup: CDR1 GTSNPN, CDR2 SVGIG (reference sequence). The CDR3 DNA sequence: TGTGCCTGGAGTGTGACAGGGCTTAGCTTCAGCTCCTACAATGAGCAGTTCTTC. Its translation: CAWSVTGLSFSSYNEQFF.

This chain uses TRBV29-1 with TRBJ2-1, with 8 bases fitting TRBD2. CDR3 size: 14 residues. V dropped 5 bases and J dropped 8; count of bases not matched to a gene: 11. Germline-derived CDR1 and CDR2 are SQVTM and ANQGSEA. The CDR3 region is CSVYSGTSADEQFF. The CDR3 region has the DNA TGCAGCGTTTACTCCGGGACTAGTGCCGATGAGCAGTTCTTC.